This T cell receptor (beta chain) came from a study of T cell responses to AZD1222 COVID-19 vaccine. This CDR3 spans 14 amino acids. Per germline, CDR1 MNHEY and CDR2 SVGAGI. V shed 7 bases and J shed 0 bases, with 10 bases lying between them. Findings of the study overall: A reported finding is that nearly half of spike-specific TCRs target unmutated variant regions. After two AZD1222 doses, spike-specific TCR breadth and depth rose versus day 0. Samples come after the peak T cell response, not at day 14.

Assay used: immunoSEQ multiplex PCR; TCRdb lists only in-frame clones, some missing. The sample shows approximately 180,000 clones, 85% to 95% of them seen only once. A remark on this clone: Its antigen is undetermined.

This chain links TRBV6-5 with TRBJ1-3; tentative D call: TRBD1 (5 bases). This receptor was taken from an adult who received the MenACWY meningococcal vaccine as a control. The sample consisted of peripheral blood, taken 28 days after the second dose of the MenACWY control vaccine. CDR3 sequence: CASNGHRSGNTIYF. DNA for the CDR3: TGTGCCAGCAATGGACACCGCTCTGGAAACACCATATATTTT.